These 11 T cell receptor beta chains were all obtained from the same sample, sequenced in a study of T-cell memory formation after mild COVID-19. TCRdb independently ran MiXCR on the 5' RACE reads; one entry per CDR3 protein. The data hold 200,000 to 250,000 distinct CDR3 sequences, with over 7.5% observed a single time. The sequenced sample was PBMCs or a T cell subset sorted from them (not recorded which). Every receptor here comes from a young man who had mild COVID-19 (a few samples of this study predate the infection). Cell type and time point are not known.

This clonotype was detected many times. The gene calls are TRBV14 and TRBJ2-7; no reliable D call. The germline V gene encodes CDR1 SGHDN and CDR2 FVKESK. V lost 4 bases to trimming and J lost 1 base, with 8 bases between them. The CDR3 sequence is 13 residues long. CDR3 in DNA: TGTGCCAGCAGCCCGGCGGTGTCCTACGAGCAGTACTTC. This gives the protein CASSPAVSYEQYF.

This clonotype was recorded at least ten times. V usage is TRBV7-3 and J usage is TRBJ2-3; no definite D call. Germline V gene sequence: CDR1 SGHTA, CDR2 FQGTGA. This CDR3 spans 15 amino acids. V dropped 5 bases and J dropped 0 bases, with 12 bases sitting between them. The CDR3 spells CASSVGVTSTDTQYF. The CDR3 DNA is TGTGCCAGCAGCGTTGGGGTTACTAGCACAGATACGCAGTATTTT.

The chain carries TRBV12-3 or TRBV12-4 and TRBJ2-2, with 8 nucleotides matching TRBD1. J was trimmed by 5 bases and V by 8 bases; bases with no gene match: 7. This CDR3 contains 14 residues. CDR3 in amino acids: CASGQGAGTGELFF. CDR3 sequence (DNA): TGTGCCAGCGGCCAGGGGGCGGGTACCGGGGAGCTGTTTTTT.

V is TRBV7-8 and J is TRBJ1-5; no clear D. V dropped 4 bases and J dropped 0 bases, with 10 bases sitting between them. CDR3 size: 15 residues. Germline CDR1 reads SGHVS; CDR2 reads FQNEAQ. Written as DNA, the CDR3 is TGTGCCAGCAGCTCCTTCAGTGTTAGCAATCAGCCCCAGCATTTT. This sequence encodes CASSSFSVSNQPQHF.

This clonotype was counted a few times. The chain employs TRBV3-1 and TRBJ2-5; D is perhaps TRBD1 or TRBD2 (5 bases each). The CDR3 is 15 amino acids. Germline V CDR1 and CDR2: LGHDT, YNNKEL (reference sequence). Trimming took 6 bases from V and 5 from J, leaving 19 bases between them. The CDR3 spells CASSVAGTAGETQYF. The CDR3 nucleotides are TGTGCCAGCAGTGTCGCCGGGACCGCGGGTGAGACCCAGTACTTC.

Concerning this clonotype: The junction departs from germline at one end; a sequencing error may be responsible. The genes are TRBV28 and TRBJ1-5; D may be TRBD1 (6 bases). The CDR3 has 14 residues. Germline V gives CDR1 MDHEN, CDR2 SYDVKM. The CDR3 loop reads CASSLRGSNKPQHF. The CDR3 DNA follows: TGTGCCAGCAGTTTAAGGGGGAGCAATAAGCCCCAGCATTTT.

The rearrangement joins TRBV7-2 to TRBJ2-5; D unclear. V was shortened by 6 bases and J by 6 bases, with 8 bases between the two germline ends. In germline, CDR1 is SGHTA, CDR2 FQGNSA. The CDR3 is 11 amino acids. The CDR3 DNA sequence: TGTGCCAGCAGGCTTAGTAAGACCCAGTACTTC. It specifies CASRLSKTQYF.

There are many counts of this clonotype. The rearrangement joins TRBV5-1 to TRBJ2-3; TRBD2 matches 13 bases. Trimming removed 0 bases from V and 4 bases from J; junction bases left unmatched: 2. CDR1 and CDR2 (germline): SGHRS, YFSETQ. The CDR3 totals 16 residues. DNA for the CDR3: TGCGCCAGCAGCTTGGCCACTAGCGGGGGGGCAGATACGCAGTATTTT. It encodes CASSLATSGGADTQYF.

The chain links TRBV5-1 to TRBJ2-1, with D perhaps matching TRBD1 or TRBD2 (6 bases each). The CDR3 length is 14 residues. Trimming took 6 bases from V and 8 from J, leaving 18 bases between them. Germline V lookup: CDR1 SGHRS, CDR2 YFSETQ. The CDR3 sequence is CASTRGGTGDEQFF. CDR3 coding DNA: TGCGCCAGCACCCGAGGGGGGACGGGGGATGAGCAGTTCTTC.

The chain is built from TRBV7-9 and TRBJ2-3; D is uncertain. The CDR3 is made up of 14 amino acids. V was trimmed by 6 bases and J by 1 base, leaving 11 bases between them. Germline CDR1 SEHNR, CDR2 FQNEAQ (reference sequence). This CDR3 is CASSSWGRTDTQYF. CDR3 DNA sequence: TGTGCCAGCAGTAGTTGGGGTCGCACAGATACGCAGTATTTT. Full variable domain (outside the CDR3, taken from reference TRBV7-9 and TRBJ2-3): DTGVSQNPRHKITKRGQNVTFRCDPISEHNRLYWYRQTLGQGPEFLTYFQNEAQLEKSRLLSDRFSAERPKGSFSTLEIQRTEQGDSAMYLCASSSWGRTDTQYFGPGTRLTVL.

There are many counts of this clonotype. The chain is built from TRBV18 and TRBJ2-7, with D tentatively TRBD1 or TRBD2 (5 bases each). Germline values: CDR1 KGHSH, CDR2 LQKENI. The CDR3 extends over 14 amino acids. The V gene lost 3 bases and the J gene lost 1 base, with 10 bases spanning the gap. In DNA form, the CDR3 reads TGTGCCAGCTCACCGGGGACCTTTTCCTACGAGCAGTACGTC. As protein: CASSPGTFSYEQYV.